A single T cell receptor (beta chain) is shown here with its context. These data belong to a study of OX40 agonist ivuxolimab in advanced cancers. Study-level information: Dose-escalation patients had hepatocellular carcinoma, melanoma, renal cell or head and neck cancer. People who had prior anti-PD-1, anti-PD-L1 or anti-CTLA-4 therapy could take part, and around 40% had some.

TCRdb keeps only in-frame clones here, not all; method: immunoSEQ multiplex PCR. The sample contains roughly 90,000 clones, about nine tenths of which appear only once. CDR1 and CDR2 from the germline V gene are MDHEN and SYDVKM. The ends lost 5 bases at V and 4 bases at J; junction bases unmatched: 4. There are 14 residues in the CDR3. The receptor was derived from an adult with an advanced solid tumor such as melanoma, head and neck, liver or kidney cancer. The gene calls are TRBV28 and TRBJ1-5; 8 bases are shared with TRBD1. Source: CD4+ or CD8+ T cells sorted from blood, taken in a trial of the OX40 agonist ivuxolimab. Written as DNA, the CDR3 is TGTGCCAGCAGTCCGCGGACAGGGAATCAGCCCCAGCATTTT. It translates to CASSPRTGNQPQHF. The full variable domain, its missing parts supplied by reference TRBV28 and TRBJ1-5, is DVKVTQSSRYLVKRTGEKVFLECVQDMDHENMFWYRQDPGLGLRLIYFSYDVKMKEKGDIPEGYSVSREKKERFSLILESASTNQTSMYLCASSPRTGNQPQHFGDGTRLSIL.